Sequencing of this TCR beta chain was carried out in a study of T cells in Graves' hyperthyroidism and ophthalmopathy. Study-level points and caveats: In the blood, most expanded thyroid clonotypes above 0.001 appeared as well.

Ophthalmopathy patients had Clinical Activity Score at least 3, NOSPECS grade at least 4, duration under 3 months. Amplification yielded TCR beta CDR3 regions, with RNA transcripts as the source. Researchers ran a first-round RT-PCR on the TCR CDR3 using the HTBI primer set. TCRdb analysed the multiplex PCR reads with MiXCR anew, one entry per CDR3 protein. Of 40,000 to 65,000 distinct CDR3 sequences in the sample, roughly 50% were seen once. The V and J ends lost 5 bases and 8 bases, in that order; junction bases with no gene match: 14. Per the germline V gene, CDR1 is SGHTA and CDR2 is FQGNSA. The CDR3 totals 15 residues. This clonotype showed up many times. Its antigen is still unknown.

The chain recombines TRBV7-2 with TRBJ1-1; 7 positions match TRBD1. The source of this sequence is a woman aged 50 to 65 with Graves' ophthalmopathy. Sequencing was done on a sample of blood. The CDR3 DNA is TGTGCCAGCAGCCCAGATTGGGACAGCTTGCCCGAAGCTTTCTTT. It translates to CASSPDWDSLPEAFF.